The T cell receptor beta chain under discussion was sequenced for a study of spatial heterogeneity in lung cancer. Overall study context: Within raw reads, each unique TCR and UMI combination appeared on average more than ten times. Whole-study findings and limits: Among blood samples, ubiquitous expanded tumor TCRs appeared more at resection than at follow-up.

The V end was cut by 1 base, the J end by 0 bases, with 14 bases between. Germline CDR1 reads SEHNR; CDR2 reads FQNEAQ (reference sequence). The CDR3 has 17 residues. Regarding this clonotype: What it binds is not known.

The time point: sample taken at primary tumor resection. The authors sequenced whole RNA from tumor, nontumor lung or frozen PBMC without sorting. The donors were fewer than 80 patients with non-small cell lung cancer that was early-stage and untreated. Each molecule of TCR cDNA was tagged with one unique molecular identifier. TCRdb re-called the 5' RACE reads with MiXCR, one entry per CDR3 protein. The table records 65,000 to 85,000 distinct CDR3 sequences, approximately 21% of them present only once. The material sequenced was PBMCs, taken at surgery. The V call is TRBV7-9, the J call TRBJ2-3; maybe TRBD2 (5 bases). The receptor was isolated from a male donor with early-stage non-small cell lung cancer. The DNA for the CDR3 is TGTGCCAGCAGCTTAGGGCGGGTGGCAGGCAGCACAGATACGCAGTATTTT. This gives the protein CASSLGRVAGSTDTQYF. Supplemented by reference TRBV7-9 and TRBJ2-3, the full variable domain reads DTGVSQNPRHKITKRGQNVTFRCDPISEHNRLYWYRQTLGQGPEFLTYFQNEAQLEKSRLLSDRFSAERPKGSFSTLEIQRTEQGDSAMYLCASSLGRVAGSTDTQYFGPGTRLTVL.